This TCR beta chain was captured in a study of T cells in Graves' hyperthyroidism and ophthalmopathy. In its sample, this clonotype was seen a few times. Its cognate antigen is unknown. It was RNA transcripts that yielded the amplified TCR beta CDR3 regions. Carried out on the TCR CDR3, a first-round RT-PCR used the HTBI primer set. TCRdb redid the calling of the multiplex PCR reads with MiXCR, one entry per CDR3 protein. The sample shows fewer than 900,000 distinct CDR3 sequences, around a sixth of them seen only once. Findings of the study overall: Ophthalmopathy, which appeared later, was predicted by the model a median approximately 6.7 months before onset. Clonotypes that were expanded in thyroid above 0.001 mostly appeared in blood too.

This CDR3 has 16 amino acids. CDR1 and CDR2 (germline): SEHNR, FQNEAQ (reference sequence). V lost 5 bases to trimming and J lost 2 bases; unmatched junction nucleotides: 7. The study left out patients who had uncontrolled infection, other autoimmune disease, pregnancy or lactation. The TCR originated in a woman in her forties or fifties with Graves' hyperthyroidism that later progressed to Graves' ophthalmopathy. This rearrangement joins TRBV7-9 to TRBJ2-5, with 11 bases aligning to TRBD2. The sample taken for sequencing was blood. Written as DNA, the CDR3 is TGTGCCAGCAGCCGAAGACTAGCGGGGCGTCAAGAGACCCAGTACTTC. Its translation: CASSRRLAGRQETQYF.